The 4 T cell receptor beta chains below all came from one sample that was sequenced in a study of cytomegalovirus exposure and HLA in healthy donors. Primers: 60 Vbeta forward and 13 Jbeta reverse. TCRdb's copy holds only in-frame clones and misses some; the assay was immunoSEQ multiplex PCR. The data hold about 130,000 clones, with approximately 8.7% observed a single time. The sequencing input was PBMCs. The receptor source for this set is a man between 40 and 49 years old in good health and CMV-seronegative.

This clone was seen more than once but under ten times. The chain employs TRBV5-1 and TRBJ2-3; TRBD2 agrees at 10 bases. The V gene's germline CDR1 is SGHRS and CDR2 YFSETQ. The CDR3 loop spans 14 amino acids. The trim removed 5 bases at V and 4 bases at J, leaving 4 bases unmatched. The CDR3 is CASRVAGGSDTQYF. The DNA of the CDR3 is TGCGCCAGCAGGGTAGCGGGGGGCTCAGATACGCAGTATTTT.

This clone was observed a few times. The chain joins TRBV5-1 to TRBJ2-2; 8 nucleotides align to TRBD2. J lost 3 bases, V lost 1 base, and 5 bases had no gene match. Germline V gene data show CDR1 as SGHRS and CDR2 as YFSETQ. The CDR3 sequence is 16 residues long. CDR3 DNA sequence: TGCGCCAGCAGCTTGATTCCGGGACTAGACACCGGGGAGCTGTTTTTT. This translates into CASSLIPGLDTGELFF.

This clone has only a few counts. V usage is TRBV4-1 and J usage is TRBJ1-1; weak D call: TRBD1 (6 bases). The V end was cut by 1 base, the J end by 2 bases, with 8 bases between. Germline V gives CDR1 MGHRA, CDR2 YSYEKL. There are 14 residues in the CDR3. CDR3 in amino acids: CASSQGTDNTEAFF. CDR3 DNA sequence: TGCGCCAGCAGCCAAGGGACAGACAACACTGAAGCTTTCTTT.

Note on this clone: This specimen includes other DNA sequences encoding the same CDR3. The chain is built from TRBV11-2 and TRBJ2-5; 10 bases map to TRBD2. V dropped 2 bases and J dropped 7; count of bases not matched to a gene: 13. Germline CDR1 is SGHAT and CDR2 is FQNNGV. This CDR3 has 17 amino acids. The CDR3 DNA reads TGTGCCAGCAGCTTAAGGGTAGCGGGGGGATCCCCGGGGACCCAGTACTTC. It encodes CASSLRVAGGSPGTQYF.